This T cell receptor (beta chain) was observed in a study of response to subunit inactivated influenza vaccine. TCRdb reprocessed the RT-PCR reads with MiXCR, giving one entry per CDR3 protein. The sample includes just over 300,000 distinct CDR3 sequences, roughly 22% of them seen just once. This clonotype was counted between two and nine times. Its specificity is unknown. Study findings and constraints: With each seasonal influenza vaccination, the authors suggested, few new T cells are recruited.

Trimming removed 4 bases from V and 2 bases from J; junction bases left unmatched: 3. The CDR3 is 15 amino acids. Germline V gives CDR1 LGHDT, CDR2 YNNKEL (reference sequence). The sample in question was PBMCs from blood, obtained about 20 months after vaccination. This sequence originates from a man aged 45 to 70 who received an inactivated influenza vaccine. The chain joins TRBV3-1 to TRBJ1-3; 9 bases agree with TRBD1. CDR3 region: CASSLRDRAGNTIYF. The CDR3 nucleotides are TGTGCCAGCAGCCTCCGGGACAGGGCTGGAAACACCATATATTTT.